These T cell receptor beta chains were read from a single sample in a study of OX40 agonist ivuxolimab in advanced cancers. Generated by immunoSEQ multiplex PCR, the TCRdb table keeps only in-frame clones and is missing some. The table includes approximately 88,000 clones, over 75% detected once. The sequenced sample was CD4+ or CD8+ T cells sorted from blood, obtained in a trial of the OX40 agonist ivuxolimab. The source is an adult with an advanced solid tumor such as melanoma, head and neck, liver or kidney cancer. Each CDR3 is given with its conserved first and last residue. The D gene is left open where the match is weak.

TRBJ1-2,TRBD1,TRBV6-1,CASSGDRGLYGYTF
TRBJ1-3,TRBD1,TRBV6-1,CASSERTGSSGNTIYF
TRBJ2-1,NA,TRBV19,CASRDLRPPWEQFF
TRBJ2-1,NA,TRBV19,CASRGPISSYNEQFF
TRBJ2-1,NA,TRBV10-3,CAISGGGMGHYYNEQFF
TRBJ2-7,NA,TRBV27,CASSFFGPGEQYF
TRBJ1-1,NA,TRBV11-2,CASSRQLNTEAFF
TRBJ1-2,NA,TRBV18,CASSPAAGHTYGYTF
TRBJ1-2,NA,TRBV30,CAWSQGLNYGYTF
TRBJ1-2,NA,TRBV5-4,CASSEGNYGYTF
TRBJ1-5,NA,TRBV27,CASSFWGQPQHF
TRBJ2-1,TRBD2,TRBV7-2,CASSPGLAENEQFF
TRBJ1-4,NA,TRBV4-1,CASSLTGRLGAEKLFF
TRBJ1-1,NA,TRBV5-5,CASSLGGSSIFAFF
TRBJ2-3,NA,TRBV30,CAWTSGNTDTQYF
TRBJ2-3,NA,TRBV28,CASSLLGGGGGDTQYF
TRBJ2-1,NA,TRBV30,CAWSWREPNEQFF
TRBJ1-6,NA,TRBV4-1,CASSQSRGRNSPLHF
TRBJ2-2,TRBD1,TRBV30,CASGQGFGGELFF
TRBJ1-2,NA,TRBV9,CASSRGGIVTPDNYGYTF
TRBJ2-5,NA,TRBV25-1,CASSEPGGGGETQYF
TRBJ2-1,TRBD2,TRBV7-9,CASSLGLAGSYNEQFF
TRBJ2-1,NA,TRBV18,CASSPQRTDEQFF
TRBJ1-1,NA,TRBV11-2,CASSEDTNTEAFF
TRBJ2-7,NA,TRBV7-9,CASSIGGEQYF
TRBJ2-1,NA,TRBV7-2,CASSLGSSSLYNEQFF
TRBJ2-2,TRBD1,TRBV18,CASSPGQGITGELFF
TRBJ2-7,NA,TRBV7-2,CASSLGGREQYF
TRBJ2-2,TRBD2,TRBV18,CASSPPLLAGGHTGELFF
TRBJ2-5,NA,TRBV25-1,CASSEYGQRETQYF
TRBJ1-1,NA,TRBV19,CASSPFQGPKNTEAFF
TRBJ2-3,NA,TRBV20-1,CSALTDTQYF
TRBJ1-2,TRBD1,TRBV5-6,CASSAGTAVERIYGYTF
TRBJ2-1,TRBD2,TRBV9,CASSVVGRAYNEQFF
TRBJ2-5,NA,TRBV4-1,CASSWWGGQETQYF
TRBJ1-2,NA,TRBV2,CASRGEGFYGYTF